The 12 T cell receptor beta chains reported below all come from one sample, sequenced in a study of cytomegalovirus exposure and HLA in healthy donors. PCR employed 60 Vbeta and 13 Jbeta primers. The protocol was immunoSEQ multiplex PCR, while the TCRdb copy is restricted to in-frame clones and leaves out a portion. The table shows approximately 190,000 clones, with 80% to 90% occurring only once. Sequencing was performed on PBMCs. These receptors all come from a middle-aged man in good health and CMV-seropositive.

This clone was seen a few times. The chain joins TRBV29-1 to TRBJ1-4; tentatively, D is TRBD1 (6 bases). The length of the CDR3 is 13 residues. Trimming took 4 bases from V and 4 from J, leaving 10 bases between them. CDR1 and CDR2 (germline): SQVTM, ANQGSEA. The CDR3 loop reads CSVGQEFNEKLFF. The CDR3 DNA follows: TGCAGCGTTGGACAGGAGTTTAATGAAAAACTGTTTTTT.

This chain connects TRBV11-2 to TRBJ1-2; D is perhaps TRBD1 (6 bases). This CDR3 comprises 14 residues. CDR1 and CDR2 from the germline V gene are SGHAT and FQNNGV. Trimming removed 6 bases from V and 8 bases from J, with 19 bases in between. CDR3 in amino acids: CASRPPGAGLGYTF. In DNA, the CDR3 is TGTGCCAGCAGGCCTCCAGGGGCTGGCTTAGGCTACACCTTC.

The CDR3 protein is CASSFRERDTDTQYF. CDR3 bases: TGCGCCAGCAGCTTCCGGGAGCGGGACACAGATACGCAGTATTTT. The rearrangement uses TRBV5-1 and TRBJ2-3; 7 bases align to TRBD2. With 2 bases clipped from V and 2 bases from J, the junction kept 5 bases outside the gene matches. The CDR3 is 15 amino acids. Looked up from germline, CDR1 is SGHRS and CDR2 is YFSETQ.

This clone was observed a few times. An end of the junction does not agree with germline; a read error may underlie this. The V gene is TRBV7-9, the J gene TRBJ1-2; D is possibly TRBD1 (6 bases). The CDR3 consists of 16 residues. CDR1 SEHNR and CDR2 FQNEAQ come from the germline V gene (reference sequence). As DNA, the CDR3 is TGTTCCAGCAGCTCGCGTAAGACAGACAGGACCTATGGCTACACCTTC. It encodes CSSSSRKTDRTYGYTF.

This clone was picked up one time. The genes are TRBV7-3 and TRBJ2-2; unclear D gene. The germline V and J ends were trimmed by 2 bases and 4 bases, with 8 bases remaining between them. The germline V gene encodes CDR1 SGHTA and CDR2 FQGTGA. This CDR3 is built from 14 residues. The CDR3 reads CASSLRVSTGELFF. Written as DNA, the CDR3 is TGTGCCAGCAGCTTACGTGTTAGCACCGGGGAGCTGTTTTTT. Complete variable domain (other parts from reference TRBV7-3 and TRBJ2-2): GAGVSQTPSNKVTEKGKYVELRCDPISGHTALYWYRQSLGQGPEFLIYFQGTGAADDSGLPNDRFFAVRPEGSVSTLKIQRTERGDSAVYLCASSLRVSTGELFFGEGSRLTVL.

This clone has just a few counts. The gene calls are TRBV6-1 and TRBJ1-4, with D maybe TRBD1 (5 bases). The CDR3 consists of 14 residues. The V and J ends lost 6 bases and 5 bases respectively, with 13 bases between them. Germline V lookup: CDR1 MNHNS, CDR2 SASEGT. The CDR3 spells CASRDRALNEKLFF. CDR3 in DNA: TGTGCCAGCAGAGACAGAGCCTTAAATGAAAAACTGTTTTTT.

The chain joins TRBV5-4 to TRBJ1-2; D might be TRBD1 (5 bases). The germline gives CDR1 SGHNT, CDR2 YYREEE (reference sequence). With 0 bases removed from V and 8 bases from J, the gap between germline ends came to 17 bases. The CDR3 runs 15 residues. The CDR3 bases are TGTGCCAGCAGCTTGGTGGGGCGGGGGGATCACGGCTACACCTTC. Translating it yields CASSLVGRGDHGYTF.

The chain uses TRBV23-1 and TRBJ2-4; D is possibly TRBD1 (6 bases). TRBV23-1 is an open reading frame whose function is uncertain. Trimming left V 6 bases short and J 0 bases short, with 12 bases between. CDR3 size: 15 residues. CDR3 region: CASRHRARAKNIQYF. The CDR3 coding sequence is TGCGCCAGCAGGCACAGGGCGCGAGCCAAAAACATTCAGTACTTC.

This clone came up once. As DNA, the CDR3 is TGTGCCAGCAGTTTTAGAGGGACATCCTACGAGCAGTACTTC. This translates into CASSFRGTSYEQYF. The chain uses TRBV28 and TRBJ2-7; possible D gene TRBD1, 6 bases. The germline V and J ends were trimmed by 3 bases and 1 base, with 10 bases remaining between them. Germline V CDR1 and CDR2: MDHEN, SYDVKM. The CDR3 runs to 14 residues.

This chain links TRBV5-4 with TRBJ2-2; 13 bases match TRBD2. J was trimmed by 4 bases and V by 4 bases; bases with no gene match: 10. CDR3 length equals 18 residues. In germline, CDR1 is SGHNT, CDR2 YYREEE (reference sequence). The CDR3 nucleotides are TGTGCCAGCAGCCCGGAGCCACTAGCGGGAGGGGTCACCGGGGAGCTGTTTTTT. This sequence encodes CASSPEPLAGGVTGELFF.

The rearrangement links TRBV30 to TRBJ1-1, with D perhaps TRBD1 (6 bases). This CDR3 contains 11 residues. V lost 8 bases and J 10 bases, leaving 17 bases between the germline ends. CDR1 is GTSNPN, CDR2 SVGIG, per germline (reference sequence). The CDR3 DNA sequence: TGTGCCGGGGGGGCGACCCCGGGAGCTTTCTTT. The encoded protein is CAGGATPGAFF. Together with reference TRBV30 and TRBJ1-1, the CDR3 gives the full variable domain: SQTIHQWPATLVQPVGSPLSLECTVEGTSNPNLYWYRQAAGRGLQLLFYSVGIGQISSEVPQNLSASRPQDRQFILSSKKLLLSDSGFYLCAGGATPGAFFGQGTRLTVV.

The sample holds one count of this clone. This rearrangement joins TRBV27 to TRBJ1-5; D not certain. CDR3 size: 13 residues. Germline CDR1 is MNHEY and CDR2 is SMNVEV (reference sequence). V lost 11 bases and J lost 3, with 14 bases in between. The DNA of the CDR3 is TGTGCCTCCCGGGGAGAGATCAATCAGCCCCAGCATTTT. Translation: CASRGEINQPQHF.